A selection of T cell receptor beta chains follows, all from one sample in a study of beta chain features in type 1 diabetes. The protocol was immunoSEQ multiplex PCR, while the TCRdb copy is restricted to in-frame clones and leaves out a portion. The repertoire consists of about 40,000 clones, with over 45% occurring once and the leading ten covering 0.72%. Specimen: central memory CD4+ T cells from blood. The receptors originated from a young woman in good health. Both conserved end residues are part of each CDR3. Fields, in order: clone size, D gene, CDR3 length, J gene, V gene, CDR3 protein, CDR3 DNA. The D gene is left open where the match is weak. Clone size is stated in some rows and not others, as once, few, many or a class when expanded.

clone_size: few
d_call: TRBD1
cdr3_length: 14
j_call: TRBJ2-5
v_call: TRBV5-1
cdr3_aa: CASSLGGTEETQYF
cdr3_nt: TGCGCCAGCAGCCTTGGTGGGACAGAAGAGACCCAGTACTTC

clone_size: few
d_call: TRBD1
cdr3_length: 15
j_call: TRBJ1-1
v_call: TRBV18
cdr3_aa: CASSRGTGAGTEAFF
cdr3_nt: TGTGCCAGCTCACGAGGGACAGGGGCAGGTACTGAAGCTTTCTTT

clone_size: once
d_call: -
cdr3_length: 16
j_call: TRBJ2-2
v_call: TRBV5-1
cdr3_aa: CASSLADAGMGGELFF
cdr3_nt: TGCGCCAGCAGCTTGGCCGACGCGGGAATGGGCGGGGAGCTGTTTTTT

clone_size: -
d_call: TRBD2
cdr3_length: 16
j_call: TRBJ2-7
v_call: TRBV27
cdr3_aa: CASSPRLAGDPTQQYF
cdr3_nt: TGTGCCAGCAGTCCGAGACTAGCGGGAGACCCCACCCAGCAGTACTTC

clone_size: few
d_call: TRBD1
cdr3_length: 16
j_call: TRBJ1-1
v_call: TRBV9
cdr3_aa: CASSPGTGFLNTEAFF
cdr3_nt: TGTGCCAGCAGCCCCGGGACAGGGTTCCTGAACACTGAAGCTTTCTTT

clone_size: -
d_call: TRBD1
cdr3_length: 17
j_call: TRBJ2-7
v_call: TRBV28
cdr3_aa: CASSYIVGRTGSYEQYF
cdr3_nt: TGTGCCAGCAGTTACATTGTTGGTCGGACAGGGTCCTACGAGCAGTACTTC

clone_size: -
d_call: TRBD1
cdr3_length: 15
j_call: TRBJ2-2
v_call: TRBV30
cdr3_aa: CAWRRLAGGTGELFF
cdr3_nt: TGTGCCTGGAGACGTCTCGCAGGGGGCACCGGGGAGCTGTTTTTT

clone_size: -
d_call: TRBD1
cdr3_length: 13
j_call: TRBJ1-2
v_call: TRBV2
cdr3_aa: CASSPTGGRGYTF
cdr3_nt: TGTGCCAGCAGTCCCACAGGGGGCAGAGGCTACACCTTC

clone_size: few
d_call: TRBD1
cdr3_length: 14
j_call: TRBJ1-1
v_call: TRBV7-9
cdr3_aa: CASSPQGAYTEAFF
cdr3_nt: TGTGCCAGCAGCCCGCAGGGGGCGTACACTGAAGCTTTCTTT

clone_size: -
d_call: TRBD2
cdr3_length: 17
j_call: TRBJ2-1
v_call: TRBV5-5
cdr3_aa: CASSLWTSGTLGAEQFF
cdr3_nt: TGTGCCAGCAGCTTGTGGACTAGCGGAACCTTGGGAGCTGAGCAGTTCTTC

clone_size: -
d_call: TRBD2
cdr3_length: 15
j_call: TRBJ2-1
v_call: TRBV11-2
cdr3_aa: CASSQGLAIANEQFF
cdr3_nt: TGTGCCAGCAGCCAGGGACTAGCAATTGCCAATGAGCAGTTCTTC

clone_size: -
d_call: -
cdr3_length: 14
j_call: TRBJ2-5
v_call: TRBV11-2
cdr3_aa: CASSLFQGGIAQYF
cdr3_nt: TGTGCCAGCAGCTTATTCCAGGGAGGCATCGCCCAGTACTTC

clone_size: once
d_call: TRBD1
cdr3_length: 13
j_call: TRBJ1-5
v_call: TRBV2
cdr3_aa: CASSVTGDQPQHF
cdr3_nt: TGTGCCAGCAGCGTTACAGGGGATCAGCCCCAGCATTTT

clone_size: few
d_call: -
cdr3_length: 14
j_call: TRBJ1-2
v_call: TRBV19
cdr3_aa: CATIDGGPIYGYTF
cdr3_nt: TGTGCCACCATCGACGGAGGACCGATCTATGGCTACACCTTC

clone_size: -
d_call: -
cdr3_length: 14
j_call: TRBJ2-7
v_call: TRBV15
cdr3_aa: CATSRARGASDSFF
cdr3_nt: TGTGCCACCAGCAGAGCTAGGGGCGCCTCCGACTCCTTCTTC

clone_size: -
d_call: -
cdr3_length: 14
j_call: TRBJ1-4
v_call: TRBV5-1
cdr3_aa: CASSSEAVNEKLFF
cdr3_nt: TGCGCCAGCAGCAGCGAAGCGGTTAATGAAAAACTGTTTTTT

clone_size: few
d_call: TRBD2
cdr3_length: 14
j_call: TRBJ2-3
v_call: TRBV6-6
cdr3_aa: CASSTSGRRDTQYF
cdr3_nt: TGTGCCAGCAGTACTAGCGGGAGAAGGGATACGCAGTATTTT

clone_size: -
d_call: -
cdr3_length: 14
j_call: TRBJ2-5
v_call: TRBV11-3
cdr3_aa: CASSLDSDQETQYF
cdr3_nt: TGTGCCAGCAGCTTAGATTCCGACCAAGAGACCCAGTACTTC